Each of the 9 T cell receptor beta chains below was sequenced from the same sample in a study of CD8+ T cells in alopecia areata. Reverse transcription of extracted RNA yielded cDNA, which provided the sequencing template. Generated by immunoSEQ multiplex PCR, the TCRdb table keeps only in-frame clones and is missing some. The sample shows approximately 180,000 clones, 50% to 70% of them seen only once. The source was CD4+ T cells sorted from blood, collected at week 0. Every receptor here comes from a human donor with alopecia areata.

The gene calls are TRBV29-1 and TRBJ1-5, with 8 bases that match TRBD1. The CDR3 is 14 residues long. Germline V CDR1 and CDR2: SQVTM, ANQGSEA. V lost 6 bases, J lost 5 bases, and 9 bases stayed unmatched. CDR3: CSVATGTGDQPQHF. The CDR3 bases are TGCAGCGTCGCCACCGGGACAGGTGATCAGCCCCAGCATTTT.

The chain recombines TRBV5-1 with TRBJ2-5, with 8 nucleotides matching TRBD2. The CDR3 loop spans 15 amino acids. Per the germline V gene, CDR1 is SGHRS and CDR2 is YFSETQ. Trimming took 7 bases from V and 4 from J; bases not matched to a gene: 12. CDR3 DNA: TGCGCCAGCGCCCCGACTAGCGTTGGAGGAGAGACCCAGTACTTC. It yields the protein CASAPTSVGGETQYF.

A few counts support this clone. The chain couples TRBV5-6 to TRBJ1-2; D might be TRBD1 (5 bases). Germline assignment: CDR1 SGHDT and CDR2 YYEEEE. Trimming cost V 2 bases and J 8 bases, with 10 bases left between them. The CDR3 sequence is 12 residues long. CDR3: CASSLVGEGYTF. The CDR3 coding sequence is TGTGCCAGCAGCTTAGTAGGGGAAGGCTACACCTTC.

J is TRBJ2-7 and V is TRBV10-3; D not resolved. Trimming pared 4 bases from V and 6 bases from J, leaving 7 bases between. The CDR3 extends over 11 amino acids. The germline V gene has CDR1 ENHRY and CDR2 SYGVKD. CDR3 coding DNA: TGTGCCATCAGTGGGGGTTCCGAGCAGTACTTC. This sequence encodes CAISGGSEQYF.

The CDR3 DNA sequence: TGCAGCGTTGAAGTTGGGACAGGGGACTATGGCTACACCTTC. Protein: CSVEVGTGDYGYTF. This chain uses TRBV29-1 with TRBJ1-2, with 10 nucleotides matching TRBD1. CDR3 length equals 14 residues. The V gene's germline CDR1 is SQVTM and CDR2 ANQGSEA. V lost 1 base and J lost 3; bases outside the gene matches: 2.

The V call is TRBV29-1, the J call TRBJ2-5, with TRBD1 matching over 8 bases. Trimming took 7 bases from V and 1 from J; bases not matched to a gene: 2. This CDR3 contains 12 residues. Germline V lookup: CDR1 SQVTM, CDR2 ANQGSEA. CDR3 DNA sequence: TGCAGCGGCGGACAGGGCCAAGAGACCCAGTACTTC. As protein: CSGGQGQETQYF.

The J gene is TRBJ1-4, the V gene TRBV30; D is unclear. V dropped 2 bases and J dropped 5 bases, with 9 bases sitting between them. This CDR3 is built from 13 residues. The V gene's germline CDR1 is GTSNPN and CDR2 SVGIG (reference sequence). DNA for the CDR3: TGTGCCTGGAGTCTGGGATTAAATGAAAAACTGTTTTTT. It is translated as CAWSLGLNEKLFF.

The chain links TRBV30 to TRBJ1-3; no reliable D call. The CDR3 contains 15 residues. The V and J ends lost 5 bases and 0 bases respectively, with 14 bases between them. The V gene's germline CDR1 is GTSNPN and CDR2 SVGIG (reference sequence). CDR3 protein: CAWATSRSSGNTIYF. The CDR3 nucleotides read TGTGCCTGGGCGACTAGCCGGAGCTCTGGAAACACCATATATTTT.

The V gene is TRBV2, the J gene TRBJ2-2, with D perhaps TRBD1 (5 bases). Germline CDR1 reads SNHLY; CDR2 reads FYNNEI. V was trimmed by 7 bases and J by 2 bases, leaving 11 bases between them. The CDR3 has 14 residues. CDR3 sequence: CASKAGPNTGELFF. CDR3 nucleotide sequence: TGTGCCAGCAAGGCAGGGCCAAACACCGGGGAGCTGTTTTTT.